The 19 T cell receptor beta chains below come from one sample, sequenced in a study of blood T cell repertoires in COVID-19. Only in-frame clones appear in the TCRdb table, and some are missing; sequencing was by immunoSEQ multiplex PCR. Seen here are about 130,000 clones, 85% to 90% observed once, and the top ten hold less than 5.5%. The sequenced sample was peripheral blood. These TCRs come from a man between 60 and 70 years old with COVID-19, enrolled during active disease.

This clone was counted only a few times. This chain links TRBV20-1 with TRBJ1-4, with a possible D match to TRBD1 (6 bases). The ends were cut back, 3 bases at V and 0 bases at J, with 11 bases in the middle. Germline V gene lookup returns CDR1 DFQATT and CDR2 SNEGSKA (reference sequence). This CDR3 has 15 amino acids. As DNA, the CDR3 is TGCAGTGCTAGTACAGGGATTGCAACTAATGAAAAACTGTTTTTT. Amino acid sequence: CSASTGIATNEKLFF.

This chain uses TRBV7-2 with TRBJ1-1; TRBD1 agrees at 9 bases. CDR3 length: 16 residues. Germline-derived CDR1 and CDR2 are SGHTA and FQGNSA. The J segment lost 3 bases and the V segment lost 1 base, leaving 6 bases of the junction unmatched. The CDR3 protein is CASSLVDRGSYTEAFF. The CDR3 nucleotides are TGTGCCAGCAGCTTAGTTGACAGGGGGTCGTACACTGAAGCTTTCTTT.

This chain links TRBV6-5 with TRBJ1-1; 8 bases line up with TRBD1. The ends lost 6 bases at V and 1 base at J; junction bases unmatched: 4. Germline V CDR1 and CDR2: MNHEY, SVGAGI. The CDR3 runs 14 residues. The CDR3 sequence: CASRPGQANTEAFF. The CDR3 DNA reads as TGTGCCAGCAGGCCGGGACAGGCGAACACTGAAGCTTTCTTT.

The chain is built from TRBV7-3 and TRBJ2-1; 10 nucleotides match TRBD1. In germline, CDR1 is SGHTA, CDR2 FQGTGA. V lost 8 bases, J lost 4 bases, and 8 bases stayed unmatched. CDR3 length: 15 residues. In DNA form, the CDR3 reads TGTGCCAGCTCTCTTGGGACAGGGGAATACAATGAGCAGTTCTTC. It is translated as CASSLGTGEYNEQFF.

CDR3 amino acids: CASSEPLNPGSLGYTF. CDR3 sequence (DNA): TGTGCCAGCAGCGAACCACTGAATCCAGGGTCATTGGGCTACACCTTC. The V and J genes are TRBV7-9 and TRBJ1-2; D might be TRBD1 (5 bases). V lost 5 bases and J 8 bases, leaving 24 bases between the germline ends. Germline V gene sequence: CDR1 SEHNR, CDR2 FQNEAQ (reference sequence). The CDR3 contains 16 residues.

The rearrangement uses TRBV9 and TRBJ1-3; a possible D gene is TRBD1 (6 bases). The germline V gene encodes CDR1 SGDLS and CDR2 YYNGEE. The V gene lost 0 bases and the J gene lost 3 bases, with 16 bases spanning the gap. The CDR3 consists of 17 residues. The CDR3 is CASSVGTEGIGGNTIYF. The DNA for the CDR3 is TGTGCCAGCAGCGTAGGGACAGAAGGGATTGGTGGAAACACCATATATTTT.

The V and J genes are TRBV7-3 and TRBJ2-1; 7 bases are shared with TRBD2. Germline V gives CDR1 SGHTA, CDR2 FQGTGA. The CDR3 has 16 residues. The J segment lost 4 bases and the V segment lost 3 bases, leaving 9 bases of the junction unmatched. CDR3 protein: CASSFGLADPYNEQFF. CDR3 DNA: TGTGCCAGCAGCTTCGGGCTAGCGGACCCATACAATGAGCAGTTCTTC. The complete variable domain, with remaining parts taken from reference TRBV7-3 and TRBJ2-1, reads GAGVSQTPSNKVTEKGKYVELRCDPISGHTALYWYRQSLGQGPEFLIYFQGTGAADDSGLPNDRFFAVRPEGSVSTLKIQRTERGDSAVYLCASSFGLADPYNEQFFGPGTRLTVL.

This chain joins TRBV21-1 and TRBJ1-5; TRBD1, as called in the table, went unchecked against the DNA. TRBV21-1 is shown as a pseudogene. The CDR3 loop spans 20 amino acids. CDR3 bases: TGTGCCAGCAGTCGACGTCGGGACAGGCGAAAAACACTCTACAATCAGCCCCAGCATTTT. Translating it yields CASSRRRDRRKTLYNQPQHF.

CDR3 DNA sequence: TGTGCCAGCAGGCCCGTCTGGGGCAGTGAGCTGCCCGGCTACACCTTC. Translation: CASRPVWGSELPGYTF. The rearrangement links TRBV28 to TRBJ1-2; D perhaps matches TRBD1 (5 bases). Trimming removed 6 bases at V and 8 bases at J, with 25 bases between. The CDR3 is made up of 16 amino acids. In germline, CDR1 is MDHEN, CDR2 SYDVKM.

This clone has just one count. The gene calls are TRBV19 and TRBJ2-7; TRBD1 agrees at 8 bases. The CDR3 extends over 15 amino acids. Germline CDR1 LNHDA, CDR2 SQIVND (reference sequence). Trimming cost V 7 bases and J 4 bases; bases outside gene matches: 12. The chain's CDR3 is CASTLSGQGHYEQYF. CDR3 sequence (DNA): TGTGCCAGTACCCTCTCAGGACAGGGACATTACGAGCAGTACTTC.

The V call is TRBV30, the J call TRBJ2-3; weak D call: TRBD2 (5 bases). CDR1 is GTSNPN and CDR2 is SVGIG in the germline V gene (reference sequence). This CDR3 contains 15 residues. The V end lost 1 base, the J end lost 0 bases, and 11 bases lay between the germline ends. The chain's CDR3 is CAWSAWRTSTDTQYF. The CDR3 DNA sequence: TGTGCCTGGAGTGCTTGGCGGACTAGCACAGATACGCAGTATTTT.

This chain joins TRBV3-1 (or the pseudogene TRBV3-2) and TRBJ2-1; TRBD1 matches 8 bases. V was clipped by 1 base and J by 5 bases; unmatched bases: 7. The CDR3 has 16 residues. Germline V gene lookup returns CDR1 LGHDT and CDR2 YNNKEL (reference sequence). CDR3 coding DNA: TGTGCCAGCAGCCAAGCAAACGACAGGGGTCACAATGAGCAGTTCTTC. It specifies CASSQANDRGHNEQFF.

V usage is TRBV25-1 and J usage is TRBJ1-1, with D uncertain. The germline gives CDR1 MGHDK, CDR2 SYGVNS. The CDR3 is made up of 12 amino acids. V was shortened by 2 bases and J by 6 bases, with 7 bases between the two germline ends. The CDR3 DNA follows: TGTGCCAGCAGTGAAGGGAGAGCTGAAGCTTTCTTT. Translating it yields CASSEGRAEAFF.

The chain couples TRBV28 to TRBJ1-6, with a weak D call TRBD1 (6 bases). V was trimmed by 6 bases and J by 9 bases, leaving 9 bases between them. This CDR3 comprises 12 residues. The germline CDR1 and CDR2 sequences are MDHEN and SYDVKM. CDR3: CASSLRGSPLHF. DNA for the CDR3: TGTGCCAGCAGCCTCAGGGGTTCACCCCTCCACTTT.

The CDR3, as DNA: TGCGCCAGCAGCCCTATCCGGGGTCACACTGAAGCTTTCTTT. It encodes CASSPIRGHTEAFF. This chain links TRBV5-1 with TRBJ1-1; the D is unclear. The ends were cut back, 4 bases at V and 3 bases at J, with 13 bases in the middle. Germline V gene lookup returns CDR1 SGHRS and CDR2 YFSETQ. The CDR3 covers 14 residues.

As DNA, the CDR3 is TGTGCCAGCAGCTTACACCGGGACAGGGTCAATGAGCAGTTCTTC. Amino acid sequence: CASSLHRDRVNEQFF. V gene TRBV11-2 combines with J gene TRBJ2-1; 9 nucleotides agree with TRBD1. Germline-derived CDR1 and CDR2 are SGHAT and FQNNGV. This CDR3 contains 15 residues. Losses at the gene ends were 2 bases for V and 6 bases for J; bases not matched to a gene: 5.

The rearrangement links TRBV29-1 to TRBJ2-7; D is possibly TRBD2 (6 bases). CDR1 is SQVTM and CDR2 is ANQGSEA in the germline V gene. V lost 0 bases and J lost 1, with 10 bases in between. CDR3 length: 14 residues. CDR3 DNA: TGCAGCGTTGAAGAGACTAGAAGTTCCTACGAGCAGTACTTC. This sequence encodes CSVEETRSSYEQYF.

The J gene is TRBJ2-2, the V gene TRBV6-6, with a tentative D call TRBD1 (6 bases). The CDR3 extends over 15 amino acids. The germline CDR1 and CDR2 sequences are MNHNY and SVGAGI (reference sequence). V was cut by 0 bases and J by 6 bases, with 11 bases left in between. CDR3 in DNA: TGTGCCAGCAGTTACTCGAGGGCAGGGGCCGGGGAGCTGTTTTTT. Translating gives CASSYSRAGAGELFF.

This chain connects TRBV6-6 to TRBJ1-2, with D unresolved. V was pared by 2 bases and J by 2 bases, with 12 bases between. The CDR3 is 15 amino acids. The germline gives CDR1 MNHNY, CDR2 SVGAGI (reference sequence). The chain's CDR3 is CASSYADGVNYGYTF. As DNA, the CDR3 is TGTGCCAGCAGTTACGCTGACGGAGTCAACTATGGCTACACCTTC.